This T cell receptor beta chain was found in a study of control samples from healthy donors and cancer patients (dated by TCRdb to about 2020). The library was generated by the immunoSEQ multiplex PCR assay. TCRdb took this table from immuneACCESS and kept in-frame rearrangements with V and J called. Such tables lack part of the clones; where checked against another copy, unresolved V genes explain under half of the gap, and the rest is unexplained. The sample table records tens of thousands of clones; 75% to 85% of these occur just once. About 5% of the sample rests with the top ten. With regard to this clone: Its antigen is not yet known. The record has no base qualities; no much larger clone is one base away.

The source of this sequence is a man aged 35-49 years in good health. What was sequenced was blood.

Read as DNA, the sequence is TGTGCCAGCAGCCGCGGACAGGCTAATGAAAAACTGTTTTTT. This gives the protein CASSRGQANEKLFF. The sequence joins TRBV7-9 to TRBJ1-4; 7 central bases correspond to TRBD1. Reading the germline V gene (reference sequence) gives CDR1 SEHNR and CDR2 FQNEAQ. After removal of 5 bases from V and 3 bases from J, the junction retains 3 bases not matched to a gene. The cysteine opens and the phenylalanine closes a CDR3 of 14 amino acids. Here the CDR3 DNA is all that survives: 42 bases in frame from base 1.